This is a list of T cell receptor beta chains from one sample in a study of T cell responses to AZD1222 COVID-19 vaccine. Assay: immunoSEQ multiplex PCR; the TCRdb copy retains only in-frame clones and omits some. The sample holds 88,000 or so clones, approximately 88% seen once. Sequenced material: peripheral blood, taken 28 days after the second AZD1222 dose. These receptors were taken from an adult who received the AZD1222 COVID-19 vaccine. Both conserved end residues are part of each CDR3.

j_call: TRBJ2-5; v_call: TRBV13; cdr3_aa: CASSLEAGGKTQYF
j_call: TRBJ1-5; v_call: TRBV9; cdr3_aa: CAGIREEGNQPQHF
j_call: TRBJ1-3; v_call: TRBV6-5; cdr3_aa: CASMAPGGNTIYF
j_call: TRBJ2-3; v_call: TRBV7-3; cdr3_aa: CASSLVAGYTDTQYF
j_call: TRBJ1-1; v_call: TRBV4-2; cdr3_aa: CASSQVGAFF
j_call: TRBJ2-2; v_call: TRBV6-5; cdr3_aa: CASSPDRGHTGELFF
j_call: TRBJ1-3; v_call: TRBV19; cdr3_aa: CASSQGATGNTIYF
j_call: TRBJ2-2; v_call: TRBV5-1; cdr3_aa: CASSEMIGGAGELFF
j_call: TRBJ1-2; v_call: TRBV6-4; cdr3_aa: CASSVRRVGGYTF
j_call: TRBJ2-5; v_call: TRBV20-1; cdr3_aa: CSATSLGTQYF
j_call: TRBJ1-2; v_call: TRBV9; cdr3_aa: CASSMTGTGIYGYTF
j_call: TRBJ1-2; v_call: TRBV3-1/TRBV3-2; cdr3_aa: CASSQGGAGGYTF
j_call: TRBJ1-6; v_call: TRBV28; cdr3_aa: CASSLGDNWSPLHF
j_call: TRBJ2-3; v_call: TRBV11-2; cdr3_aa: CASTVTTHTDTQYF
j_call: TRBJ1-2; v_call: TRBV9; cdr3_aa: CASSEDRGGYTF
j_call: TRBJ1-2; v_call: TRBV6-1; cdr3_aa: CASSEIAGRGYTF
j_call: TRBJ2-1; v_call: TRBV3-1/TRBV3-2; cdr3_aa: CASSQGALAGGARDEQFF
j_call: TRBJ1-2; v_call: TRBV5-1; cdr3_aa: CASSLGAGQGGYTF
j_call: TRBJ1-2; v_call: TRBV19; cdr3_aa: CASTDAIGRARYYGYTF
j_call: TRBJ2-7; v_call: TRBV7-9; cdr3_aa: CASSLDTDTYEQYF
j_call: TRBJ2-7; v_call: TRBV5-1; cdr3_aa: CASSLAGTGTYEQYF
j_call: TRBJ2-1; v_call: TRBV11-2; cdr3_aa: CASSLGTGGPTYNEQFF
j_call: TRBJ2-3; v_call: TRBV12-5; cdr3_aa: CASGLPATDTQYF
j_call: TRBJ2-2; v_call: TRBV5-6; cdr3_aa: CASSLGLAGTGELFF
j_call: TRBJ1-4; v_call: TRBV5-1; cdr3_aa: CASSPRGSSDEKLFF
j_call: TRBJ2-5; v_call: TRBV3-1/TRBV3-2; cdr3_aa: CASSQGGFGYQETQYF